This passage covers 30 T cell receptor beta chains from one sample sequenced in a study of blood T cell repertoires in COVID-19. Profiling relied on immunoSEQ multiplex PCR, and the TCRdb table lists in-frame clones only, not all of them. The sample holds roughly 60,000 clones, approximately 80% seen once. Sequenced: peripheral blood. These receptors were collected from a man between 60 and 70 years old with acute or convalescent COVID-19.

The chain couples TRBV21-1 to TRBJ1-6; the table calls TRBD1, which could not be checked here. TRBV21-1 is annotated as a pseudogene. The CDR3 is 15 residues long. This chain's CDR3 is CASSASGTGDSPLHF. In nucleotides, the CDR3 is TGTGCCAGCAGCGCCTCGGGGACAGGGGATTCACCCCTCCACTTT.

This clone was seen a single time. This rearrangement joins TRBV28 to TRBJ2-7; 8 nucleotides agree with TRBD2. The CDR3 is 18 amino acids. The junction had 25 bases not matched to a gene; V was cut back by 8 bases and J by 7 bases. Germline-derived CDR1 and CDR2 are MDHEN and SYDVKM. CDR3 region: CASGGLLSSGGGPLEQYF. CDR3 in DNA: TGTGCCAGCGGAGGTCTGCTATCCTCTGGCGGGGGGCCGTTAGAGCAGTACTTC.

Many counts were recorded for this clone. The V call is TRBV25-1, the J call TRBJ1-6; D gene uncertain. The germline gives CDR1 MGHDK, CDR2 SYGVNS. This CDR3 has 13 residues. Between the trimmed V and J ends, which lost 6 bases and 10 bases, there was a span of 13 bases. CDR3 DNA: TGTGCCAGCAGGGGATCGAGCGGATCACCCCTCCACTTT. Residues: CASRGSSGSPLHF.

This chain joins TRBV24-1 and TRBJ2-2, with D maybe TRBD1 (6 bases). The CDR3 extends over 14 amino acids. Per the germline V gene, CDR1 is KGHDR and CDR2 is SFDVKD. V was trimmed by 3 bases and J by 5 bases, leaving 9 bases between them. CDR3 in amino acids: CATSDPTGTGELFF. The CDR3, as DNA: TGTGCCACCAGTGATCCTACAGGGACCGGGGAGCTGTTTTTT.

The genes are TRBV5-1 and TRBJ1-1; 7 nucleotides align to TRBD1. The germline V gene encodes CDR1 SGHRS and CDR2 YFSETQ. V lost 4 bases and J lost 3; bases outside the gene matches: 9. This CDR3 comprises 15 residues. DNA of the CDR3: TGCGCCAGCAGCCCGCACCTTACAGGGGACACTGAAGCTTTCTTT. Translating it yields CASSPHLTGDTEAFF.

The chain links TRBV5-1 to TRBJ1-6; a weak D match, TRBD1 (6 bases). CDR1 and CDR2 (germline): SGHRS, YFSETQ. The length of the CDR3 is 16 residues. V lost 7 bases and J lost 6, with 20 bases in between. Written as DNA, the CDR3 is TGCGCCAGCCGAACCTATTACAGGGCCTCTAATTCACCCCTCCACTTT. Amino acids: CASRTYYRASNSPLHF.

The V and J genes are TRBV6-5 and TRBJ1-1; no reliable D call. The CDR3 is made up of 11 amino acids. Deletions cut 6 bases from V and 3 bases from J, with 5 bases between. CDR1 is MNHEY, CDR2 SVGAGI, per germline. Written as DNA, the CDR3 is TGTGCCAGCAGACAACACACTGAAGCTTTCTTT. Translation gives CASRQHTEAFF.

The table lists this clone with a few counts. The gene calls are TRBV28 and TRBJ1-5; 7 bases line up with TRBD1. Trimming cost V 6 bases and J 1 base; bases outside gene matches: 6. The germline CDR1 and CDR2 sequences are MDHEN and SYDVKM. The CDR3 runs 15 residues. CDR3 loop: CASSPRQGSNQPQHF. DNA for the CDR3: TGTGCCAGCAGCCCTAGACAGGGAAGCAATCAGCCCCAGCATTTT.

This chain connects TRBV2 to TRBJ1-5, with D unclear. The germline gives CDR1 SNHLY, CDR2 FYNNEI. The CDR3 is made up of 13 amino acids. The V end was cut by 11 bases, the J end by 3 bases, with 14 bases between. This CDR3 is CAGARSFNQPQHF. In DNA form, the CDR3 reads TGTGCCGGAGCGAGGTCTTTCAATCAGCCCCAGCATTTT.

CDR3 bases: TGTGCCAGCAGTGAAATGGCTAGCACAGATACGCAGTATTTT. Encoded protein: CASSEMASTDTQYF. The chain uses TRBV6-1 and TRBJ2-3; D ambiguous. The CDR3 length is 14 residues. Per germline, CDR1 MNHNS and CDR2 SASEGT. V was shortened by 2 bases and J by 0 bases, with 6 bases between the two germline ends.

This chain uses TRBV7-9 with TRBJ2-5; 9 bases are shared with TRBD2. CDR1 SEHNR and CDR2 FQNEAQ come from the germline V gene (reference sequence). This CDR3 has 17 amino acids. V lost 4 bases, J lost 4 bases, and 13 bases stayed unmatched. The CDR3: CASSSRSAGGSLETQYF. The DNA of the CDR3 is TGTGCCAGCAGCTCCCGGTCGGCGGGGGGGTCCTTAGAGACCCAGTACTTC.

This CDR3 reads CASSQVGRDGGFVGRSYNEQFF. CDR3 nucleotide sequence: TGCGCCAGCAGCCAAGTCGGTCGCGACGGAGGGTTCGTGGGACGCTCCTACAATGAGCAGTTCTTC. The genes are TRBV4-1 and TRBJ2-1; TRBD2 is a possible D gene (6 bases). V was trimmed by 1 base and J by 0 bases, leaving 28 bases between them. This CDR3 region has 22 residues. CDR1 MGHRA and CDR2 YSYEKL come from the germline V gene.

The V and J genes are TRBV6-6 and TRBJ1-2; 7 bases are shared with TRBD1. CDR1 is MNHNY, CDR2 SVGAGI, per germline (reference sequence). The CDR3 has 15 residues. After removal of 5 bases from V and 2 bases from J, the junction contained 8 bases not matched to a gene. CDR3 nucleotide sequence: TGTGCCAGCAGTAAAGAACAGGGGAGGAACTATGGCTACACCTTC. Its translation: CASSKEQGRNYGYTF.

In regard to this clone: Other DNA sequences in the same sample also yield this CDR3. The chain uses TRBV19 and TRBJ2-2; possibly TRBD2 for D (5 bases). Germline-derived CDR1 and CDR2 are LNHDA and SQIVND (reference sequence). V was shortened by 4 bases and J by 7 bases, with 10 bases between the two germline ends. The CDR3 loop spans 13 amino acids. The CDR3 DNA is TGTGCCAGTAGTACCGGTGGGAGCGGGGAGCTGTTTTTT. Its protein is CASSTGGSGELFF.

V and J are TRBV28 and TRBJ2-7; the D is unclear. CDR1 is MDHEN, CDR2 SYDVKM, per germline. Between the trimmed V and J ends, which lost 3 bases and 6 bases, there was a span of 3 bases. This CDR3 region has 10 residues. CDR3 sequence reads: CASSFREQYF. CDR3 coding DNA: TGTGCCAGCAGTTTTCGCGAGCAGTACTTC.

This clone was recorded a few times. The chain couples TRBV4-2 to TRBJ2-5, with unresolved D. V was trimmed by 1 base and J by 5 bases, leaving 11 bases between them. This CDR3 comprises 14 residues. In germline, CDR1 is LGHNA, CDR2 YNFKEQ. As DNA, the CDR3 is TGTGCCAGCAGCCAAGGGCAGGCGTGGGAGACCCAGTACTTC. It yields the protein CASSQGQAWETQYF.

The rearrangement uses TRBV6-5 and TRBJ1-2; no clear D. V dropped 0 bases and J dropped 2 bases, with 7 bases sitting between them. Germline V gene lookup returns CDR1 MNHEY and CDR2 SVGAGI. The CDR3 has 14 amino acids. DNA of the CDR3: TGTGCCAGCAGTTACTCGACTGGGAACTATGGCTACACCTTC. Translation gives CASSYSTGNYGYTF.

V usage is TRBV2 and J usage is TRBJ1-5; 11 positions match TRBD1. The CDR3 contains 15 residues. The trim removed 7 bases at V and 3 bases at J, leaving 5 bases unmatched. Germline V gives CDR1 SNHLY, CDR2 FYNNEI. The CDR3 reads CASTGQGAYNQPQHF. DNA for the CDR3: TGTGCCAGCACTGGACAGGGGGCCTACAATCAGCCCCAGCATTTT.

The chain has TRBV27 and TRBJ1-1, with D unresolved. Trimming took 2 bases from V and 5 from J, leaving 12 bases between them. CDR3 length: 14 amino acids. Germline CDR1 and CDR2: MNHEY and SMNVEV (reference sequence). The CDR3 DNA reads as TGTGCCAGCAGTTTAACAGTAGGAGGGACTGAAGCTTTCTTT. This gives the protein CASSLTVGGTEAFF.

V and J are TRBV21-1 and TRBJ2-7; TRBD2 was called by the table and not checked on the DNA. TRBV21-1 is classified as a pseudogene. This CDR3 comprises 11 residues. The DNA for the CDR3 is TGTGCCAGCAGCGCGCGCTACGAGCAGTACTTC. Amino acid sequence: CASSARYEQYF.

V usage is TRBV12-3 or TRBV12-4 and J usage is TRBJ1-1; TRBD1 agrees at 7 bases. V was pared by 6 bases and J by 4 bases, with 5 bases of the junction left unmatched. This CDR3 region has 13 residues. This CDR3 reads CASRRTGSTEAFF. CDR3 coding DNA: TGTGCCAGCAGAAGGACAGGCTCCACTGAAGCTTTCTTT.

V gene TRBV7-2 combines with J gene TRBJ1-2, with D unclear. CDR1 is SGHTA, CDR2 FQGNSA, per germline. The CDR3 covers 12 residues. V gave up 2 bases and J gave up 7 bases, with 8 bases separating them. The CDR3, as DNA: TGTGCCAGCAGCTTATCGCACTCTGGCTACACCTTC. Protein: CASSLSHSGYTF.

The chain joins TRBV30 to TRBJ1-1, with TRBD1 as a possible D gene (5 bases). The germline V and J ends were trimmed by 1 base and 6 bases, with 12 bases remaining between them. Germline assignment: CDR1 GTSNPN and CDR2 SVGIG (reference sequence). The CDR3 extends over 13 amino acids. The DNA of the CDR3 is TGTGCCTGGAGTGGGCAGGGTTTTGCTGAAGCTTTCTTT. Translating it yields CAWSGQGFAEAFF.

This clone was recorded a few times. This sequence joins TRBV2 and TRBJ1-5; TRBD1 might be the D (6 bases). This CDR3 spans 15 amino acids. Germline loops: CDR1 SNHLY, CDR2 FYNNEI. Trimming stripped 2 bases from V and 3 bases from J, with 11 bases between. CDR3 DNA: TGTGCCAGCAGTGAACGGTGGGGGCTCAATCAGCCCCAGCATTTT. The encoded protein is CASSERWGLNQPQHF.

J is TRBJ1-1 and V is TRBV5-1; D not resolved. V was cut by 4 bases and J by 7 bases, with 14 bases left in between. Germline CDR1 SGHRS, CDR2 YFSETQ. The CDR3 consists of 13 residues. CDR3 amino acids: CASSRGSGSEAFF. The CDR3 bases are TGCGCCAGCAGCCGAGGTAGCGGGAGTGAAGCTTTCTTT.

The V and J genes are TRBV30 and TRBJ1-2, with no clear D. The CDR3 length is 14 residues. The V gene's germline CDR1 is GTSNPN and CDR2 SVGIG (reference sequence). The ends were cut back, 3 bases at V and 4 bases at J, with 15 bases in the middle. CDR3 bases: TGTGCCTGGAGCCGGGGAAATTGGGGCTATGGCTACACCTTC. This codes for CAWSRGNWGYGYTF. Using reference TRBV30 and TRBJ1-2 for the parts outside the CDR3, the full variable domain is SQTIHQWPATLVQPVGSPLSLECTVEGTSNPNLYWYRQAAGRGLQLLFYSVGIGQISSEVPQNLSASRPQDRQFILSSKKLLLSDSGFYLCAWSRGNWGYGYTFGSGTRLTVV.

This chain connects TRBV6-1 to TRBJ1-2; TRBD1 matches at 9 bases. Germline trimming cut 1 base from V and 8 bases from J; bases unmatched to any gene: 8. CDR3 length: 15 amino acids. From germline, CDR1 is MNHNS and CDR2 SASEGT. CDR3 coding DNA: TGTGCCAGCAGTGAAGACCCCGGGACAGGGAAAGGCTACACCTTC. Its protein is CASSEDPGTGKGYTF.

The chain joins TRBV5-1 to TRBJ2-2, with 7 bases identical to TRBD2. Germline V lookup: CDR1 SGHRS, CDR2 YFSETQ. Trimming cost V 3 bases and J 6 bases; bases outside gene matches: 5. This CDR3 has 14 residues. CDR3 bases: TGCGCCAGCAGCTCCGGAGCGGGGCCCGGGGAGCTGTTTTTT. Protein sequence: CASSSGAGPGELFF.

On this clone: Other DNA sequences in this sample translate to the same CDR3. The chain employs TRBV7-2 and TRBJ2-1; 9 bases line up with TRBD2. Germline CDR1 is SGHTA and CDR2 is FQGNSA. V gave up 3 bases and J gave up 3 bases; unmatched junction bases: 3. The CDR3 consists of 15 residues. CDR3 nucleotides: TGTGCCAGCAGCTTCTTAGCGGGGGTCTACAATGAGCAGTTCTTC. Its translation: CASSFLAGVYNEQFF.

This rearrangement joins TRBV5-1 to TRBJ1-2; D remains unclear. The CDR3 covers 13 residues. Per the germline V gene, CDR1 is SGHRS and CDR2 is YFSETQ. V lost 1 base and J lost 1, with 5 bases in between. In DNA form, the CDR3 reads TGCGCCAGCAGCTTGAACAATAACTATGGCTACACCTTC. It is translated as CASSLNNNYGYTF.